The 30 T cell receptor beta chains reported below all come from one sample, sequenced in a study of OX40 agonist ivuxolimab in advanced cancers. The table came from immunoSEQ multiplex PCR; TCRdb's copy has only in-frame clones and leaves some out. The table has about 35,000 clones, roughly 90% seen once. The specimen comprised CD4+ or CD8+ T cells sorted from blood, sampled in a trial of the OX40 agonist ivuxolimab. All receptors derive from an adult with an advanced solid tumor such as melanoma, head and neck, liver or kidney cancer.

This chain joins TRBV4-3 and TRBJ2-1, with D unclear. The CDR3 totals 16 residues. The germline V and J ends were trimmed by 1 base and 5 bases, with 15 bases remaining between them. Germline V gene sequence: CDR1 LGHNA, CDR2 YSLEER. The DNA for the CDR3 is TGCGCCAGCAGCCAAGCGGCACCCACGGGCCACAATGAGCAGTTCTTC. Translation: CASSQAAPTGHNEQFF.

On this clone itself: Other DNA sequences of this sample code for an identical CDR3. This chain's CDR3 is CASSVSGNQPQHF. The CDR3 DNA follows: TGTGCCAGCAGCGTTAGTGGCAATCAGCCCCAGCATTTT. The V and J genes are TRBV9 and TRBJ1-5; no firm D call. This CDR3 is built from 13 residues. In germline, CDR1 is SGDLS, CDR2 YYNGEE. V dropped 2 bases and J dropped 2 bases, with 5 bases sitting between them.

The table lists this clone with a count of one. J is TRBJ2-1 and V is TRBV19, with TRBD2 identical over 9 bases. Germline V gives CDR1 LNHDA, CDR2 SQIVND (reference sequence). This CDR3 has 15 amino acids. After removal of 1 base from V and 4 bases from J, the junction contained 2 bases not matched to a gene. Here the CDR3 reads CASSIVLAGYNEQFF. CDR3 in DNA: TGTGCCAGTAGTATAGTTCTAGCGGGGTACAATGAGCAGTTCTTC.

The chain carries TRBV4-3 and TRBJ2-1; a possible D gene is TRBD2 (5 bases). The CDR3 spans 14 residues. V was shortened by 4 bases and J by 1 base, with 8 bases between the two germline ends. Germline CDR1 and CDR2: LGHNA and YSLEER. The CDR3 here is CASSPGLSYNEQFF. Written as DNA, the CDR3 is TGCGCCAGCAGCCCCGGACTTTCCTACAATGAGCAGTTCTTC.

This clone was found once. The chain uses TRBV7-3 and TRBJ2-2; 11 nucleotides align to TRBD1. The junction had 9 bases not matched to a gene; V was cut back by 6 bases and J by 3 bases. The CDR3 length is 17 residues. Germline CDR1 reads SGHTA; CDR2 reads FQGTGA. In DNA, the CDR3 is TGTGCCAGCAGTGGACCGGACAGGGGGCGGGACACCGGGGAGCTGTTTTTT. Protein sequence: CASSGPDRGRDTGELFF. The whole variable domain, remainder taken from reference TRBV7-3 and TRBJ2-2, is GAGVSQTPSNKVTEKGKYVELRCDPISGHTALYWYRQSLGQGPEFLIYFQGTGAADDSGLPNDRFFAVRPEGSVSTLKIQRTERGDSAVYLCASSGPDRGRDTGELFFGEGSRLTVL.

The chain uses TRBV7-2 and TRBJ1-1; TRBD1 might be the D (5 bases). Trimming pared 3 bases from V and 5 bases from J, leaving 10 bases between. This CDR3 has 13 amino acids. CDR1 and CDR2 from the germline V gene are SGHTA and FQGNSA. The CDR3, as DNA: TGTGCCAGCAGCTTGCAGGGTTGGACTGAAGCTTTCTTT. Residues: CASSLQGWTEAFF.

The rearrangement links TRBV4-3 to TRBJ1-2; 11 nucleotides match TRBD1. Losses at the gene ends were 0 bases for V and 6 bases for J; bases not matched to a gene: 3. Germline CDR1 and CDR2: LGHNA and YSLEER. This CDR3 is built from 15 residues. In DNA form, the CDR3 reads TGCGCCAGCAGCCAAGATGCGGACAGGGGGCATGGCTACACCTTC. Amino acid sequence: CASSQDADRGHGYTF.

V is TRBV27 and J is TRBJ2-7; 7 positions match TRBD1. V was clipped by 8 bases and J by 2 bases; unmatched bases: 9. This CDR3 region has 14 residues. CDR1 is MNHEY and CDR2 is SMNVEV in the germline V gene (reference sequence). The CDR3 nucleotides read TGTGCCAGCGGCGAGAGGGACAGCACCTACGAGCAGTACTTC. It encodes CASGERDSTYEQYF.

The V gene is TRBV7-9, the J gene TRBJ2-7, with D hard to call. The V end was cut by 5 bases, the J end by 5 bases, with 7 bases between. Looked up from germline, CDR1 is SEHNR and CDR2 is FQNEAQ (reference sequence). This CDR3 has 11 residues. In DNA, the CDR3 is TGTGCCAGCAGCCCGTGGGACGAGCAGTACTTC. Residues: CASSPWDEQYF.

This clone was recorded a few times. V is TRBV9 and J is TRBJ1-2, with unresolved D. Trimming removed 3 bases at V and 8 bases at J, with 5 bases between. This CDR3 is 10 amino acids long. CDR1 is SGDLS and CDR2 is YYNGEE in the germline V gene. CDR3 amino acids: CASSGWGYTF. DNA of the CDR3: TGTGCCAGCAGCGGTTGGGGCTACACCTTC.

The J gene is TRBJ2-5, the V gene TRBV28; D is unresolved. This CDR3 region has 17 residues. With 2 bases removed from V and 4 bases from J, the gap between germline ends came to 20 bases. Germline V gives CDR1 MDHEN, CDR2 SYDVKM. The CDR3 region has the DNA TGTGCCAGCAGTTTAGGTTCTGGTCTTGAATTTCCAGAGACCCAGTACTTC. Its translation is CASSLGSGLEFPETQYF.

This clone was picked up one time. The rearrangement joins TRBV27 to TRBJ2-7; D may be TRBD2 (6 bases). The germline V gene encodes CDR1 MNHEY and CDR2 SMNVEV (reference sequence). CDR3 size: 15 residues. V was clipped by 3 bases and J by 2 bases, with 14 bases between them. The CDR3 coding sequence is TGTGCCAGCAGTTTTTCCCGGGACTTGGCCTACGAGCAGTACTTC. This sequence encodes CASSFSRDLAYEQYF.

The genes are TRBV19 and TRBJ1-2; TRBD1 might be the D (5 bases). CDR3 length equals 13 residues. V lost 3 bases and J lost 2, with 7 bases in between. Germline V gene sequence: CDR1 LNHDA, CDR2 SQIVND (reference sequence). CDR3 coding DNA: TGTGCCAGTAGTATGGGGGGGAACTATGGCTACACCTTC. It encodes CASSMGGNYGYTF. The full variable domain, its missing parts supplied by reference TRBV19 and TRBJ1-2, is DGGITQSPKYLFRKEGQNVTLSCEQNLNHDAMYWYRQDPGQGLRLIYYSQIVNDFQKGDIAEGYSVSREKKESFPLTVTSAQKNPTAFYLCASSMGGNYGYTFGSGTRLTVV.

The chain recombines TRBV27 with TRBJ2-1; D gene unclear. The CDR3 extends over 14 amino acids. V lost 6 bases, J lost 4 bases, and 13 bases lay in between. CDR1 and CDR2 (germline): MNHEY, SMNVEV (reference sequence). Here the CDR3 reads CASSLIYQYNEQFF. CDR3 in DNA: TGTGCCAGCAGCTTAATCTACCAGTACAATGAGCAGTTCTTC.

This chain links TRBV7-3 with TRBJ2-7; TRBD2 matches 12 bases. The CDR3 length is 17 residues. CDR1 is SGHTA and CDR2 is FQGTGA in the germline V gene. Unmatched junction bases numbered 11, after V lost 5 bases and J lost 3 bases. CDR3 residues: CASSPPTSGRFVYEQYF. CDR3 bases: TGTGCCAGCAGCCCGCCGACTAGCGGGAGATTCGTCTACGAGCAGTACTTC.

CDR3 sequence (DNA): TGTGCCAGCAGCCCCCGGGGCAGCCCCCAAGAGACCCAGTACTTC. It specifies CASSPRGSPQETQYF. The rearrangement links TRBV7-6 to TRBJ2-5; D possibly uses TRBD1 or TRBD2 (5 bases each). Between the trimmed V and J ends, which lost 5 bases and 1 base, there was a span of 14 bases. Germline loops: CDR1 SGHVS, CDR2 FNYEAQ. The CDR3 loop spans 15 amino acids.

V and J are TRBV9 and TRBJ2-7; TRBD1 agrees at 10 bases. The junction had 8 bases not matched to a gene; V was cut back by 3 bases and J by 5 bases. The V gene's germline CDR1 is SGDLS and CDR2 YYNGEE. CDR3 length: 15 residues. The CDR3 spells CASSEEGGTGDEQYF. CDR3 in DNA: TGTGCCAGCAGCGAGGAGGGGGGGACAGGGGACGAGCAGTACTTC. Full variable domain (rest looked up from reference TRBV9 and TRBJ2-7): DSGVTQTPKHLITATGQRVTLRCSPRSGDLSVYWYQQSLDQGLQFLIQYYNGEERAKGNILERFSAQQFPDLHSELNLSSLELGDSALYFCASSEEGGTGDEQYFGPGTRLTVT.

The chain carries TRBV9 and TRBJ2-1; the match to TRBD2 covers 8 bases. The germline V gene encodes CDR1 SGDLS and CDR2 YYNGEE. J was trimmed by 2 bases and V by 4 bases; bases with no gene match: 8. The CDR3 length is 16 residues. The CDR3 spells CASSSHSGSAYNEQFF. The CDR3, as DNA: TGTGCCAGCAGCTCCCACAGCGGGAGTGCCTACAATGAGCAGTTCTTC.

In this sample, this clone turned up once. The chain has TRBV13 and TRBJ2-1, with 8 bases that match TRBD2. The CDR3 consists of 19 residues. Germline loops: CDR1 PRHDT, CDR2 FYEKMQ (reference sequence). J gave up 2 bases and V 2 bases, and 14 bases lay outside the gene matches. Here the CDR3 DNA reads TGTGCCAGCAGCTTAACGGGGGGGAGCGGGGTCTGGCCCTACAATGAGCAGTTCTTC. Translated, it gives CASSLTGGSGVWPYNEQFF.

DNA for the CDR3: TGCAGCGTCCGCGGCACGGGCCGGAGCTACACCTTC. Translating gives CSVRGTGRSYTF. V usage is TRBV29-1 and J usage is TRBJ1-2; D is uncertain. CDR1 SQVTM and CDR2 ANQGSEA come from the germline V gene. The CDR3 is 12 residues long. Trimming took off 6 bases at V and 9 bases at J, with 17 bases between the two ends.

The chain uses TRBV7-7 and TRBJ1-3; no reliable D call. The CDR3 spans 10 residues. The ends were cut back, 3 bases at V and 8 bases at J, with 2 bases in the middle. In germline, CDR1 is SSHAT, CDR2 FNYEAQ (reference sequence). The CDR3 here is CASSFDTIYF. The CDR3 DNA follows: TGTGCCAGCAGCTTTGACACCATATATTTT.

The chain couples TRBV4-3 to TRBJ2-3; no definite D call. The germline V gene encodes CDR1 LGHNA and CDR2 YSLEER. This CDR3 spans 17 amino acids. Trimming cost V 0 bases and J 1 base, with 14 bases left between them. The CDR3 DNA reads TGCGCCAGCAGCCAAGAGGGCGACACCGAGGGCACAGATACGCAGTATTTT. It translates to CASSQEGDTEGTDTQYF.

CDR3 sequence reads: CASSLSGTGTGTQYF. CDR3 coding DNA: TGTGCCAGCAGTTTGTCCGGGACAGGGACGGGGACCCAGTACTTC. This rearrangement joins TRBV27 to TRBJ2-5; TRBD1 aligns across 9 bases. Germline V gene data show CDR1 as MNHEY and CDR2 as SMNVEV (reference sequence). The CDR3 loop spans 15 amino acids. The trim removed 3 bases at V and 7 bases at J, leaving 9 bases unmatched.

The V and J genes are TRBV7-2 and TRBJ2-5, with D perhaps matching TRBD1 (7 bases). The CDR3 is made up of 15 amino acids. V was clipped by 3 bases and J by 5 bases, with 16 bases between them. Germline V gene data show CDR1 as SGHTA and CDR2 as FQGNSA. The CDR3 sequence: CASSLDRRGLETQYF. The CDR3 nucleotides are TGTGCCAGCAGCTTGGACAGGAGGGGTCTGGAGACCCAGTACTTC.

The CDR3 reads CASSLVPGGDKNIQYF. Written as DNA, the CDR3 is TGTGCCAGCAGCTTGGTTCCGGGAGGCGACAAAAACATTCAGTACTTC. The chain couples TRBV5-6 to TRBJ2-4; 7 bases align to TRBD2. With V trimmed by 0 bases and J by 3 bases, 6 bases remained unmatched. CDR1 and CDR2 (germline): SGHDT, YYEEEE. CDR3 length equals 16 residues.

The chain employs TRBV9 and TRBJ2-3, with D unclear. Germline V lookup: CDR1 SGDLS, CDR2 YYNGEE. The V gene lost 0 bases and the J gene lost 0 bases, with 5 bases spanning the gap. CDR3 length equals 14 residues. CDR3 residues: CASSVVGSTDTQYF. The CDR3 DNA sequence: TGTGCCAGCAGCGTAGTAGGGAGCACAGATACGCAGTATTTT.

This chain uses TRBV28 with TRBJ2-1; D not certain. The ends were cut back, 3 bases at V and 8 bases at J, with 26 bases in the middle. Germline V lookup: CDR1 MDHEN, CDR2 SYDVKM. This CDR3 is 18 amino acids long. Here the CDR3 DNA reads TGTGCCAGCAGTTTCCAGCCCGCCGACACAGATTCTTGGTATGAGCAGTTCTTC. The encoded protein is CASSFQPADTDSWYEQFF. The full variable domain, completed using reference TRBV28 and TRBJ2-1, is DVKVTQSSRYLVKRTGEKVFLECVQDMDHENMFWYRQDPGLGLRLIYFSYDVKMKEKGDIPEGYSVSREKKERFSLILESASTNQTSMYLCASSFQPADTDSWYEQFFGPGTRLTVL.

There are many counts of this clone. The gene calls are TRBV5-6 and TRBJ1-6, with a tentative D call TRBD1 (5 bases). The V gene's germline CDR1 is SGHDT and CDR2 YYEEEE. Deletions cut 2 bases from V and 11 bases from J, with 14 bases between. The CDR3 has 14 residues. CDR3 sequence reads: CASSFVGPSPPLHF. CDR3 in DNA: TGTGCCAGCAGCTTCGTGGGACCAAGTCCACCCCTCCACTTT.

This rearrangement joins TRBV27 to TRBJ2-7; D might be TRBD2 (6 bases). CDR1 and CDR2 (germline): MNHEY, SMNVEV (reference sequence). Trimming pared 0 bases from V and 3 bases from J, leaving 9 bases between. This CDR3 is 14 amino acids long. As DNA, the CDR3 is TGTGCCAGCAGTTTATCACCCGGGAGCTACGAGCAGTACTTC. Its protein is CASSLSPGSYEQYF.

The V gene is TRBV5-1, the J gene TRBJ1-6; D possibly corresponds to TRBD1 (6 bases). CDR3 length equals 17 residues. Germline-derived CDR1 and CDR2 are SGHRS and YFSETQ. The V end lost 0 bases, the J end lost 7 bases, and 17 bases lay between the germline ends. CDR3 sequence: CASSLGQAPVENSPLHF. CDR3 nucleotide sequence: TGCGCCAGCAGCTTGGGACAGGCACCGGTGGAGAATTCACCCCTCCACTTT.